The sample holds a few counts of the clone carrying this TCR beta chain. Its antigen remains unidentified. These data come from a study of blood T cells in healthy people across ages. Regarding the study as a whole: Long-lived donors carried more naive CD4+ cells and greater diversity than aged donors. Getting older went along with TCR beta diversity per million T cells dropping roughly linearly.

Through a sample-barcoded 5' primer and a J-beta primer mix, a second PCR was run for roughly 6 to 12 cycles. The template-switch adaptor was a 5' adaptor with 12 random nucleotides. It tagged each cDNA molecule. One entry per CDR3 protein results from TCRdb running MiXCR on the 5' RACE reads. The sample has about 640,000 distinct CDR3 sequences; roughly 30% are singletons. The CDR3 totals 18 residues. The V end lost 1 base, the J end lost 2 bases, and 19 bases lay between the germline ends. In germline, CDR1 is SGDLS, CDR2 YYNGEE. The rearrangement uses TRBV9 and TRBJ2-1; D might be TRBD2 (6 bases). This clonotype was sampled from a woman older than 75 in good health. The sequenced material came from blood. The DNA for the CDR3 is TGTGCCAGCAGCGTAAATCCCTGGACTACTCGCCCCTACAATGAGCAGTTCTTC. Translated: CASSVNPWTTRPYNEQFF.